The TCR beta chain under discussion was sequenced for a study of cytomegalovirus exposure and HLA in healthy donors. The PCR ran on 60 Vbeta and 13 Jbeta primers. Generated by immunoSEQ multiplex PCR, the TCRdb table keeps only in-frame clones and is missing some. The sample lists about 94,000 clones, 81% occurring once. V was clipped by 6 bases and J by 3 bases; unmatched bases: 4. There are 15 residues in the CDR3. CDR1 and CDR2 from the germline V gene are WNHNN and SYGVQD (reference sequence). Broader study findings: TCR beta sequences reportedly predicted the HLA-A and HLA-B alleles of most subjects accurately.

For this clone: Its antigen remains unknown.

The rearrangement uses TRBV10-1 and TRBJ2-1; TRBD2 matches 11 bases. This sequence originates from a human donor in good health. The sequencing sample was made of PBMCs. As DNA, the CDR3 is TGCGCCAGCAGGACTAGCGGGACGCGCTACAATGAGCAGTTCTTC. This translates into CASRTSGTRYNEQFF.